What follows are 13 T cell receptor beta chains derived from one specimen sequenced in a study of human T cells and chemical hapten exposure. The time point was: patch test 3, about 24 weeks after DPC sensitization. Noted treatment: therapeutic diphenylcyclopropenone sensitization with weekly scalp DPC. In TCRdb, the RACE reads were re-called with MiXCR into one record per CDR3 protein. The table lists some 170,000 distinct CDR3 sequences, roughly 26% of them singletons. The material was whole blood, obtained in connection with sensitization to the hapten diphenylcyclopropenone (DPC). These receptors were taken from a woman between 18 and 30 years old with alopecia areata. Some clones in this sample may be carry-over from other donors' samples.

V gene TRBV6-1 combines with J gene TRBJ2-2; TRBD1 matches 9 bases. CDR1 is MNHNS, CDR2 SASEGT, per germline. After removal of 4 bases from V and 7 bases from J, the junction contained 4 bases not matched to a gene. The CDR3 has 14 amino acids. The CDR3 is CASSAQGAVGELFF. For the CDR3, the DNA is TGTGCCAGCAGTGCACAGGGGGCCGTCGGGGAGCTGTTTTTT.

This clonotype was recorded a few times. This rearrangement joins TRBV27 to TRBJ2-7; no firm D call. The germline V and J ends were trimmed by 5 bases and 0 bases, with 23 bases remaining between them. CDR1 is MNHEY, CDR2 SMNVEV, per germline (reference sequence). This CDR3 comprises 18 residues. The CDR3 nucleotides read TGTGCCAGCAGTCCAATCCCCCCGACCAGGCCCCGCTCCTACGAGCAGTACTTC. Amino acids: CASSPIPPTRPRSYEQYF.

This clonotype has a handful of counts. The V and J genes are TRBV3-1 and TRBJ2-2; the D gene is possibly TRBD2 (5 bases). Trimming removed 4 bases at V and 7 bases at J, with 7 bases between. The CDR3 has 12 amino acids. The V gene's germline CDR1 is LGHDT and CDR2 YNNKEL (reference sequence). The CDR3 is CASSPRDGELFF. For the CDR3, the DNA is TGTGCCAGCAGCCCCCGGGACGGGGAGCTGTTTTTT.

This clonotype was found many times. The J gene is TRBJ1-2, the V gene TRBV6-4; 10 nucleotides agree with TRBD1. The CDR3 has 13 residues. CDR1 MRHNA and CDR2 SNTAGT come from the germline V gene. V trimming: 6 bases; J trimming: 7 bases; junction bases outside the gene matches: 5. This chain's CDR3 is CASRGTGATGYTF. Written as DNA, the CDR3 is TGTGCCAGCAGGGGGACAGGGGCGACTGGCTACACCTTC.

The rearrangement uses TRBV29-1 and TRBJ2-1, with D maybe TRBD1 (5 bases). CDR1 SQVTM and CDR2 ANQGSEA come from the germline V gene. Between the trimmed V and J ends, which lost 8 bases and 10 bases, there was a span of 27 bases. The CDR3 runs 15 residues. This CDR3 is CSFSNRLIGVPEQFF. The CDR3 bases are TGCAGCTTTTCGAACAGGCTTATTGGGGTTCCCGAGCAGTTCTTC.

This clonotype turned up a few times. The chain links TRBV29-1 to TRBJ2-2; no clear D gene. The germline CDR1 and CDR2 sequences are SQVTM and ANQGSEA. The CDR3 runs to 10 residues. V lost 4 bases and J lost 7, with 4 bases in between. The CDR3 reads CSVGSGELFF. The DNA of the CDR3 is TGCAGCGTTGGTAGCGGGGAGCTGTTTTTT.

The rearrangement joins TRBV2 to TRBJ1-5, with unresolved D. The CDR3 runs 13 residues. The germline gives CDR1 SNHLY, CDR2 FYNNEI. Trimming cost V 6 bases and J 0 bases, with 6 bases left between them. CDR3 region: CASRFASNQPQHF. As DNA, the CDR3 is TGTGCCAGCAGATTTGCTAGCAATCAGCCCCAGCATTTT.

The chain employs TRBV20-1 and TRBJ2-1; D is ambiguous. The germline V and J ends were trimmed by 3 bases and 8 bases, with 11 bases remaining between them. There are 12 residues in the CDR3. From germline, CDR1 is DFQATT and CDR2 SNEGSKA (reference sequence). CDR3 nucleotide sequence: TGCAGTGCTAGGTGGTACAGCCATGAGCAGTTCTTC. Translating it yields CSARWYSHEQFF.

This clonotype was counted only a few times. This chain joins TRBV4-3 and TRBJ1-4; D unresolved. Trimming removed 1 base from V and 0 bases from J, with 12 bases in between. CDR3 length: 17 amino acids. Germline V lookup: CDR1 LGHNA, CDR2 YSLEER. The CDR3 here is CASSQGPLGATNEKLFF. In DNA form, the CDR3 reads TGCGCCAGCAGCCAAGGACCCCTTGGTGCAACTAATGAAAAACTGTTTTTT.

This clonotype has ten or more counts. J is TRBJ2-5 and V is TRBV20-1; 14 nucleotides align to TRBD2. J was trimmed by 5 bases and V by 5 bases; bases with no gene match: 7. The CDR3 covers 15 residues. CDR1 DFQATT and CDR2 SNEGSKA come from the germline V gene (reference sequence). DNA of the CDR3: TGCAGTGCTGTGACTAGCGGGAGGGAGGTCGAGACCCAGTACTTC. It translates to CSAVTSGREVETQYF.

The rearrangement uses TRBV9 and TRBJ2-6, with 11 bases matching TRBD1. Germline loops: CDR1 SGDLS, CDR2 YYNGEE. With V trimmed by 4 bases and J by 1 base, 7 bases remained unmatched. This CDR3 is 18 amino acids long. Written as DNA, the CDR3 is TGTGCCAGCAGCCCAAGGACAGGGGGCACTTCTGGGGCCAACGTCCTGACTTTC. Protein: CASSPRTGGTSGANVLTF. Filled out from reference TRBV9 and TRBJ2-6, the complete variable domain reads DSGVTQTPKHLITATGQRVTLRCSPRSGDLSVYWYQQSLDQGLQFLIQYYNGEERAKGNILERFSAQQFPDLHSELNLSSLELGDSALYFCASSPRTGGTSGANVLTFGAGSRLTVL.

V is TRBV12-3 or TRBV12-4 and J is TRBJ1-1; 9 bases agree with TRBD1. Unmatched junction bases numbered 6, after V lost 6 bases and J lost 1 base. The CDR3 contains 15 residues. Here the CDR3 reads CASSVGTGPNTEAFF. The CDR3 DNA sequence: TGTGCCAGCAGCGTCGGGACAGGGCCGAACACTGAAGCTTTCTTT.

This clonotype was found many times. The chain combines TRBV7-9 with TRBJ1-1; D is undetermined. Germline V gene sequence: CDR1 SEHNR, CDR2 FQNEAQ (reference sequence). V was shortened by 3 bases and J by 1 base, with 3 bases between the two germline ends. The CDR3 covers 12 residues. The CDR3 protein is CASSFGNTEAFF. The CDR3 DNA is TGTGCCAGCAGCTTCGGGAACACTGAAGCTTTCTTT.